One and the same sample provided the 32 T cell receptor beta chains below, sequenced in a study of beta chain features in type 1 diabetes. Study-wide results and limits: Researchers report that Type 1 diabetes patients had moderately but significantly shorter TCRB CDR3s across all four CD4+ subsets.

cDNA synthesis used the whole RNA isolate, giving expressed TCRB sequences. The data were produced by immunoSEQ multiplex PCR, yet TCRdb's version contains in-frame clones alone and is incomplete. This table holds 160,000 or so clones, about 63% found once. For these TCRs, the target antigens are not known. The sample consisted of naive CD4+ T cells from blood. These receptors were collected from a man aged 25-45 years with type 1 diabetes.

CDR3 in amino acids: CASSPDLSGTDTQYF. The CDR3 DNA is TGTGCCAGCAGCCCCGATCTCTCTGGGACAGATACGCAGTATTTT. This sequence joins TRBV5-4 and TRBJ2-3; D unclear. CDR1 and CDR2 (germline): SGHNT, YYREEE (reference sequence). This CDR3 is built from 15 residues. V lost 4 bases to trimming and J lost 3 bases, with 15 bases between them.

The CDR3 nucleotides are TGTGCCACCAGCAGAGGCGGCCAGGGGAACACCGGGGAGCTGTTTTTT. Translation: CATSRGGQGNTGELFF. The rearrangement joins TRBV15 to TRBJ2-2; possibly TRBD1 for D (5 bases). Per germline, CDR1 LNHNV and CDR2 YYDKDF (reference sequence). The CDR3 totals 16 residues. V was shortened by 1 base and J by 1 base, with 10 bases between the two germline ends.

This chain uses TRBV11-2 with TRBJ2-3; D uncertain. The CDR3 extends over 15 amino acids. Per the germline V gene, CDR1 is SGHAT and CDR2 is FQNNGV. The V gene lost 0 bases and the J gene lost 2 bases, with 9 bases spanning the gap. As DNA, the CDR3 is TGTGCCAGCAGCTTAGAGTACCTCTTCACAGATACGCAGTATTTT. It specifies CASSLEYLFTDTQYF.

V usage is TRBV7-6 and J usage is TRBJ2-1; 9 nucleotides line up with TRBD1. V dropped 4 bases and J dropped 7; count of bases not matched to a gene: 8. This CDR3 region has 15 residues. Germline lookup yields CDR1 SGHVS and CDR2 FNYEAQ. CDR3: CASSSSPGTGNEQFF. The DNA of the CDR3 is TGTGCCAGCAGCTCCAGTCCCGGGACAGGGAATGAGCAGTTCTTC.

The chain has TRBV18 and TRBJ1-4; D ambiguous. The V end lost 7 bases, the J end lost 3 bases, and 9 bases lay between the germline ends. The CDR3 totals 13 residues. CDR1 and CDR2 (germline): KGHSH, LQKENI. CDR3 protein: CASLHRANEKLFF. CDR3 coding DNA: TGTGCCAGCTTACACCGAGCTAATGAAAAACTGTTTTTT.

This sequence joins TRBV25-1 and TRBJ2-3; D remains unclear. Trimming shortened V by 0 bases and J by 5 bases, and 6 bases separated the two germline ends. The germline CDR1 and CDR2 sequences are MGHDK and SYGVNS. The CDR3 has 13 amino acids. The CDR3 region is CASSEYWGDTQYF. The CDR3, as DNA: TGTGCCAGCAGTGAATATTGGGGAGATACGCAGTATTTT.

J is TRBJ2-5 and V is TRBV7-8, with D perhaps TRBD2 (6 bases). Trimming removed 5 bases at V and 5 bases at J, with 21 bases between. The CDR3 runs to 16 residues. The germline V gene encodes CDR1 SGHVS and CDR2 FQNEAQ. CDR3 protein: CASSTRWGVPKETQYF. CDR3 nucleotides: TGTGCCAGCAGCACCCGCTGGGGGGTGCCCAAGGAGACCCAGTACTTC.

This clone turned up a few times. V gene TRBV15 combines with J gene TRBJ2-1; D unresolved. Per the germline V gene, CDR1 is LNHNV and CDR2 is YYDKDF (reference sequence). V shed 1 base and J shed 8 bases, with 12 bases lying between them. The CDR3 has 14 residues. CDR3 coding DNA: TGTGCCACCAGCAGAGCTACGGCTATGGATGAGCAGTTCTTC. Protein sequence: CATSRATAMDEQFF.

This chain links TRBV5-1 with TRBJ2-5; unclear D gene. The CDR3 has 14 residues. V lost 0 bases and J 2 bases, leaving 8 bases between the germline ends. Looked up from germline, CDR1 is SGHRS and CDR2 is YFSETQ. CDR3: CASSLGPVQETQYF. Written as DNA, the CDR3 is TGCGCCAGCAGCTTGGGGCCGGTACAAGAGACCCAGTACTTC.

The rearrangement links TRBV7-2 to TRBJ1-6; D call uncertain. V gave up 11 bases and J gave up 15 bases, with 17 bases separating them. This CDR3 spans 11 amino acids. CDR1 is SGHTA and CDR2 is FQGNSA in the germline V gene. The CDR3 bases are TGTGCCGCCACCCGGGCCTTCAGCCTCCACTTT. Its translation is CAATRAFSLHF.

This chain connects TRBV21-1 to TRBJ1-1. TRBV21-1 is reported as a pseudogene. The CDR3 consists of 12 residues. The CDR3 here is CAATGPNTEAFF. The CDR3 DNA reads as TGTGCCGCGACGGGGCCGAACACTGAAGCTTTCTTT.

V gene TRBV7-2 combines with J gene TRBJ2-5; D call uncertain. Germline lookup yields CDR1 SGHTA and CDR2 FQGNSA. This CDR3 has 14 residues. The ends were cut back, 5 bases at V and 5 bases at J, with 15 bases in the middle. The DNA of the CDR3 is TGTGCCAGCAGCCGCCCAGTCAGGCGGGAGACCCAGTACTTC. It encodes CASSRPVRRETQYF.

The chain is built from TRBV4-3 and TRBJ1-1; D is unresolved. V lost 4 bases and J 4 bases, leaving 4 bases between the germline ends. CDR3 size: 11 residues. CDR1 LGHNA and CDR2 YSLEER come from the germline V gene. The DNA for the CDR3 is TGCGCCAGCAGCCGGAGCACTGAAGCTTTCTTT. Translating it yields CASSRSTEAFF.

This chain connects TRBV5-1 to TRBJ1-2; D remains ambiguous. The CDR3 is made up of 13 amino acids. V was trimmed by 0 bases and J by 0 bases, leaving 3 bases between them. Germline V gene lookup returns CDR1 SGHRS and CDR2 YFSETQ. CDR3 sequence: CASSLGANYGYTF. For the CDR3, the DNA is TGCGCCAGCAGCTTGGGGGCTAACTATGGCTACACCTTC.

The chain links TRBV30 to TRBJ2-3; D gene unclear. Deletions cut 3 bases from V and 2 bases from J, with 9 bases between. The CDR3 is 13 amino acids. From germline, CDR1 is GTSNPN and CDR2 SVGIG (reference sequence). CDR3 sequence: CAWRHSHTDTQYF. CDR3 bases: TGTGCCTGGAGGCATAGCCACACAGATACGCAGTATTTT.

J is TRBJ2-1 and V is TRBV30; D call uncertain. Trimming cost V 1 base and J 6 bases, with 4 bases left between them. The CDR3 consists of 11 residues. The germline gives CDR1 GTSNPN, CDR2 SVGIG (reference sequence). CDR3 coding DNA: TGTGCCTGGAGTGGAAGCAATGAGCAGTTCTTC. It translates to CAWSGSNEQFF. The whole variable domain, remainder taken from reference TRBV30 and TRBJ2-1, is SQTIHQWPATLVQPVGSPLSLECTVEGTSNPNLYWYRQAAGRGLQLLFYSVGIGQISSEVPQNLSASRPQDRQFILSSKKLLLSDSGFYLCAWSGSNEQFFGPGTRLTVL.

This clone has only a few counts. The gene calls are TRBV30 and TRBJ2-3; TRBD1 is a possible D gene (6 bases). Germline-derived CDR1 and CDR2 are GTSNPN and SVGIG (reference sequence). Trimming cost V 3 bases and J 1 base, with 14 bases left between them. This CDR3 comprises 15 residues. CDR3 sequence (DNA): TGTGCCTGGAGAGGACAGTCACGGCGCACAGATACGCAGTATTTT. Its protein is CAWRGQSRRTDTQYF.

The V call is TRBV5-1, the J call TRBJ1-1, with 9 nucleotides matching TRBD1. CDR1 SGHRS and CDR2 YFSETQ come from the germline V gene. The CDR3 has 15 amino acids. V lost 2 bases and J lost 0; bases outside the gene matches: 2. CDR3 loop: CASSFGTGLNTEAFF. The CDR3 coding sequence is TGCGCCAGCAGCTTCGGGACAGGGTTGAACACTGAAGCTTTCTTT.

This chain uses TRBV2 with TRBJ1-1, with TRBD1 matching over 8 bases. The J segment lost 6 bases and the V segment lost 7 bases, leaving 10 bases of the junction unmatched. CDR3 size: 14 residues. Looked up from germline, CDR1 is SNHLY and CDR2 is FYNNEI. CDR3 DNA sequence: TGTGCCAGCAAGACGACAGGGGAGAGTTCTGAAGCTTTCTTT. This codes for CASKTTGESSEAFF.

This chain links TRBV30 with TRBJ1-1; D gene uncertain. Per the germline V gene, CDR1 is GTSNPN and CDR2 is SVGIG (reference sequence). This CDR3 has 13 amino acids. V was shortened by 3 bases and J by 7 bases, with 15 bases between the two germline ends. CDR3 sequence (DNA): TGTGCCTGGAGCTTAAACACCGGGAGTGAAGCTTTCTTT. Residues: CAWSLNTGSEAFF.

The V and J genes are TRBV28 and TRBJ2-3; D unclear. This CDR3 comprises 13 residues. Germline CDR1 and CDR2: MDHEN and SYDVKM. The V end was cut by 7 bases, the J end by 3 bases, with 11 bases between. CDR3 DNA: TGTGCCAGCACCCTCTCCTCGACAGATACGCAGTATTTT. It is translated as CASTLSSTDTQYF.

The chain combines TRBV6-6 with TRBJ2-1; D uncertain. V gave up 3 bases and J gave up 6 bases, with 6 bases separating them. Germline CDR1 and CDR2: MNHNY and SVGAGI (reference sequence). The CDR3 is 12 residues long. The CDR3 region has the DNA TGTGCCAGCAGTTATTGGGGCAATGAGCAGTTCTTC. This codes for CASSYWGNEQFF.

The chain carries TRBV18 and TRBJ2-1, with 8 bases that match TRBD1. The CDR3 covers 14 residues. V was clipped by 3 bases and J by 4 bases; unmatched bases: 2. The germline gives CDR1 KGHSH, CDR2 LQKENI. The CDR3 protein is CASSPGQDYNEQFF. CDR3 coding DNA: TGTGCCAGCTCACCGGGACAGGATTACAATGAGCAGTTCTTC.

The chain couples TRBV9 to TRBJ1-2; no reliable D call. The germline V gene has CDR1 SGDLS and CDR2 YYNGEE. V lost 0 bases and J lost 8, with 14 bases in between. CDR3 size: 14 residues. The CDR3 is CASSVGYGELGYTF. CDR3 in DNA: TGTGCCAGCAGCGTAGGTTATGGGGAGTTGGGCTACACCTTC.

The genes are TRBV29-1 and TRBJ1-5; D may be TRBD1 (6 bases). V gave up 3 bases and J gave up 7 bases, with 13 bases separating them. Germline CDR1 and CDR2: SQVTM and ANQGSEA. This CDR3 has 13 amino acids. DNA for the CDR3: TGCAGCGTTGACGTCGGGGGCGGACAGCCCCAGCATTTT. This encodes CSVDVGGGQPQHF.

This chain links TRBV10-3 with TRBJ2-3; TRBD1 matches 9 bases. J lost 4 bases, V lost 6 bases, and 5 bases had no gene match. This CDR3 is 14 amino acids long. Germline V gene sequence: CDR1 ENHRY, CDR2 SYGVKD. CDR3 sequence (DNA): TGTGCCATCAGATGGGACAGGGAGGCAGATACGCAGTATTTT. Its translation is CAIRWDREADTQYF.

Worth noting for this clone: The germline gene is not matched at one end of the junction; a read error may be the cause. The chain combines TRBV7-7 with TRBJ2-5; the D gene is possibly TRBD1 (5 bases). Germline V gene sequence: CDR1 SSHAT, CDR2 FNYEAQ (reference sequence). This CDR3 is 13 amino acids long. In nucleotides, the CDR3 is TGTGCTAGCAGCTCGACAGTTCTCCAGACCCAGTACTTC. It yields the protein CASSSTVLQTQYF.

The rearrangement uses TRBV29-1 and TRBJ2-3; 7 nucleotides align to TRBD2. The CDR3 has 12 residues. V dropped 6 bases and J dropped 4; count of bases not matched to a gene: 4. Germline assignment: CDR1 SQVTM and CDR2 ANQGSEA. CDR3 sequence (DNA): TGCAGCGTCGGGGGGATGGCAGATACGCAGTATTTT. As protein: CSVGGMADTQYF.

J is TRBJ2-3 and V is TRBV5-4; no reliable D call. Germline values: CDR1 SGHNT, CDR2 YYREEE (reference sequence). V lost 0 bases and J 9 bases, leaving 8 bases between the germline ends. The CDR3 has 12 amino acids. The CDR3 loop reads CASSLDGGTQYF. Here the CDR3 DNA reads TGTGCCAGCAGCTTGGATGGTGGCACGCAGTATTTT.

The rearrangement links TRBV7-2 to TRBJ2-7; possibly TRBD1 for D (6 bases). In germline, CDR1 is SGHTA, CDR2 FQGNSA. Trimming stripped 6 bases from V and 2 bases from J, with 14 bases between. This CDR3 spans 14 amino acids. CDR3 residues: CASSLAGGTYEQYF. DNA for the CDR3: TGTGCCAGCAGTCTAGCTGGGGGCACCTACGAGCAGTACTTC.

This clone occurred once. The CDR3 loop reads CASSLTPTDTSTGELFF. Written as DNA, the CDR3 is TGTGCCAGCAGCTTAACCCCCACCGACACCAGCACCGGGGAGCTGTTTTTT. The rearrangement joins TRBV11-2 to TRBJ2-2; D is unresolved. The V gene lost 2 bases and the J gene lost 4 bases, with 17 bases spanning the gap. CDR3 length equals 17 residues. The germline CDR1 and CDR2 sequences are SGHAT and FQNNGV.

On this clone: At one end the junction does not follow the germline gene, possibly because of a read error. In DNA, the CDR3 is TGTGCCGGGAGTGTTACCAGGGCTTGGGGTACGCAGTATTTT. Protein sequence: CAGSVTRAWGTQYF. The V and J genes are TRBV30 and TRBJ2-3; D may match TRBD1 or TRBD2 (5 bases each). In germline, CDR1 is GTSNPN, CDR2 SVGIG (reference sequence). The CDR3 spans 14 residues.